A single sample gave rise to the 9 T cell receptor beta chains below, sequenced in a study of cytomegalovirus exposure and HLA in healthy donors (dated by TCRdb to the late 2010s). Receptors were amplified or captured by the immunoSEQ multiplex PCR assay. The multiplex PCR relied on a mix of 60 forward primers for TCR Vbeta segments and 13 reverse primers for TCR Jbeta segments. What TCRdb holds here is the immuneACCESS table cut down to in-frame rearrangements. Part of the clones is not present; checked against another copy, under half of the missing clones reflect an unresolved V gene, and the others are unexplained. In all, the sample holds fewer than 80,000 clones, and 75% of those were seen once. Clones ranked in the top ten supply approximately 24% of the sample. The source material was PBMCs. These receptors were collected from a woman in her thirties or forties in good health and CMV-seropositive.

The chain joins TRBV10-2 to TRBJ2-1, with a possible D match to TRBD2 (5 bases). Germline assignment: CDR1 WSHSY and CDR2 SAAADI. The CDR3 totals 13 residues. The V and J ends lost 6 bases and 15 bases respectively, with 21 bases between them. CDR3 loop: CASRTKPSTPLFF. The CDR3 DNA is TGCGCCAGCAGGACTAAACCTAGTACCCCTTTGTTCTTC.

The chain links TRBV30 to TRBJ2-1, with TRBD1 identical over 9 bases. V trimming: 5 bases; J trimming: 3 bases; junction bases outside the gene matches: 8. From germline, CDR1 is GTSNPN and CDR2 SVGIG (reference sequence). The CDR3 loop spans 15 amino acids. CDR3 region: CAWHPGQGIYNEQFF. The CDR3 bases are TGTGCCTGGCATCCGGGACAGGGAATCTACAATGAGCAGTTCTTC. The full variable domain, its missing parts supplied by reference TRBV30 and TRBJ2-1, is SQTIHQWPATLVQPVGSPLSLECTVEGTSNPNLYWYRQAAGRGLQLLFYSVGIGQISSEVPQNLSASRPQDRQFILSSKKLLLSDSGFYLCAWHPGQGIYNEQFFGPGTRLTVL.

This clone was seen once. V and J are TRBV11-3 and TRBJ1-1; 10 positions agree with TRBD1. Germline V gene sequence: CDR1 SGHNT, CDR2 YENEEA. The CDR3 spans 16 residues. Unmatched junction bases numbered 9, after V lost 8 bases and J lost 0 bases. CDR3 nucleotide sequence: TGTGCCAGCCCCAGAGGGACAGGGGACCTGAACACTGAAGCTTTCTTT. It specifies CASPRGTGDLNTEAFF.

The gene calls are TRBV5-5 and TRBJ2-1; D might be TRBD1 (5 bases). The CDR3 sequence is 15 residues long. V was pared by 0 bases and J by 8 bases, with 15 bases between. Per germline, CDR1 SGHKS and CDR2 YYEKEE (reference sequence). The CDR3 loop reads CASSLEGFGDHEQFF. The CDR3 DNA sequence: TGTGCCAGCAGCTTGGAGGGGTTCGGAGACCATGAGCAGTTCTTC.

The chain uses TRBV5-1 and TRBJ1-1; 7 bases are shared with TRBD1. With 8 bases clipped from V and 4 bases from J, the junction kept 11 bases outside the gene matches. Per germline, CDR1 SGHRS and CDR2 YFSETQ. The CDR3 totals 14 residues. CDR3: CASTLTGASTEAFF. The CDR3 DNA reads as TGCGCCAGTACACTTACAGGGGCGAGCACTGAAGCTTTCTTT.

This clone turned up a few times. The chain has TRBV4-3 and TRBJ1-2; D is perhaps TRBD1 (5 bases). Germline assignment: CDR1 LGHNA and CDR2 YSLEER. Trimming left V 0 bases short and J 2 bases short, with 7 bases between. This CDR3 has 14 residues. DNA of the CDR3: TGCGCCAGCAGCCAAGACAGGGTGAACTATGGCTACACCTTC. Its translation is CASSQDRVNYGYTF.

The chain couples TRBV19 to TRBJ1-1; TRBD1 is a possible D gene (6 bases). The CDR3 totals 14 residues. Trimming took 6 bases from V and 3 from J, leaving 14 bases between them. Germline V gene sequence: CDR1 LNHDA, CDR2 SQIVND (reference sequence). CDR3 nucleotide sequence: TGTGCCAGTAGACAGGGTTTGATCGACACTGAAGCTTTCTTT. It specifies CASRQGLIDTEAFF.

As DNA, the CDR3 is TGTGCCAGCAGCCACACTGGGACAGGGGTAATTCCCGGGGAGCTGTTTTTT. It yields the protein CASSHTGTGVIPGELFF. The rearrangement links TRBV25-1 to TRBJ2-2; TRBD1 matches at 10 bases. The CDR3 consists of 17 residues. Germline lookup yields CDR1 MGHDK and CDR2 SYGVNS. The V gene end was trimmed by 6 bases and the J gene end by 6 bases; junction bases not matched to a gene: 13.

The chain recombines TRBV5-4 with TRBJ2-1, with 12 bases lining up with TRBD2. This CDR3 is 16 amino acids long. Germline trimming cut 2 bases from V and 3 bases from J; bases unmatched to any gene: 3. Per the germline V gene, CDR1 is SGHNT and CDR2 is YYREEE (reference sequence). CDR3 bases: TGTGCCAGCAGCTTTCTGACTAGCGGGGGCTACAATGAGCAGTTCTTC. Translating gives CASSFLTSGGYNEQFF.